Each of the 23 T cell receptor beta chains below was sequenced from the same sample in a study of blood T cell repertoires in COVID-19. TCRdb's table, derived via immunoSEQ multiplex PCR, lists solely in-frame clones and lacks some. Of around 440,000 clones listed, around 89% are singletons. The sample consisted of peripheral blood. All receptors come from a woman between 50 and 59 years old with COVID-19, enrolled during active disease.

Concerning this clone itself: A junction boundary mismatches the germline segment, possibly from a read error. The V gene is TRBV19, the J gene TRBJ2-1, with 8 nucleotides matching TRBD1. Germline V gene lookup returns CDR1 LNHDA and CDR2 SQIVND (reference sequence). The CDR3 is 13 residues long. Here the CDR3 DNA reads TGTGCCAGTAGTATAGATGGCGGACAGGGCTCGATCTTC. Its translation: CASSIDGGQGSIF.

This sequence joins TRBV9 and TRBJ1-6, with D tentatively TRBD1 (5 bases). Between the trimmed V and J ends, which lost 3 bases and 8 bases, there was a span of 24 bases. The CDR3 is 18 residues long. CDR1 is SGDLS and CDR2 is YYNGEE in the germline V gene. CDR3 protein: CASSGPPLQVGDDSPLHF. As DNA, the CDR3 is TGTGCCAGCAGCGGGCCCCCATTACAGGTTGGCGACGATTCACCCCTCCACTTT.

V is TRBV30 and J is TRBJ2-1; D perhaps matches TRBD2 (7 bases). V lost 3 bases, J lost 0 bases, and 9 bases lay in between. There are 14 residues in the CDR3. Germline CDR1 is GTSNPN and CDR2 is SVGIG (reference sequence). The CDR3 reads CAWSGGPSYNEQFF. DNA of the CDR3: TGTGCCTGGAGCGGGGGGCCCTCCTACAATGAGCAGTTCTTC.

Here the CDR3 reads CASSESVNYGYTF. CDR3 nucleotide sequence: TGTGCCAGCAGTGAATCAGTTAACTATGGCTACACCTTC. The V call is TRBV6-1, the J call TRBJ1-2; D gene unclear. Trimming stripped 2 bases from V and 1 base from J, with 5 bases between. CDR1 MNHNS and CDR2 SASEGT come from the germline V gene. CDR3 length equals 13 residues.

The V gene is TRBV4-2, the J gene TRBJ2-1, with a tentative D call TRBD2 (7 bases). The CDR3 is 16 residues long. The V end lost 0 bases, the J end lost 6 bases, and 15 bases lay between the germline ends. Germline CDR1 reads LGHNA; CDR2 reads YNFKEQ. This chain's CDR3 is CASSQDRGGGANEQFF. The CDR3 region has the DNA TGTGCCAGCAGCCAAGATAGGGGAGGGGGGGCCAATGAGCAGTTCTTC.

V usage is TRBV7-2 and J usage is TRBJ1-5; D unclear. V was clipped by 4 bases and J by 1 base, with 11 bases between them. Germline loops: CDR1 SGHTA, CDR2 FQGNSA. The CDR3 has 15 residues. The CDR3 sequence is CASSSLLGSNQPQHF. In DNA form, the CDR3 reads TGTGCCAGCAGCTCCCTCCTCGGGAGCAATCAGCCCCAGCATTTT.

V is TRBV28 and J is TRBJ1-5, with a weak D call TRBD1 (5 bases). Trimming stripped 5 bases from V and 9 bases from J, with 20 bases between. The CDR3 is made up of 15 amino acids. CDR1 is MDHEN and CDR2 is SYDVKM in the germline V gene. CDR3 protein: CASSPAPRADGPQHF. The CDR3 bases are TGTGCCAGCAGTCCCGCCCCCAGGGCCGATGGGCCCCAGCATTTT.

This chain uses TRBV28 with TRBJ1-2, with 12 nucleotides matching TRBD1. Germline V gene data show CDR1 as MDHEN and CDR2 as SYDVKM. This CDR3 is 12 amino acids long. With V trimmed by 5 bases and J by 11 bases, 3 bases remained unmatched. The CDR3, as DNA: TGTGCCAGCAGTCGGGACAGGGGGCTATACACCTTC. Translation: CASSRDRGLYTF.

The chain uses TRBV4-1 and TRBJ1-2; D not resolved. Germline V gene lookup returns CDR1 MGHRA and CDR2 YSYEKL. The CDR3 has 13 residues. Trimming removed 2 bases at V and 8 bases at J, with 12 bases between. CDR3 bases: TGCGCCAGCAGCCAAAGCCGGGGTGAAGGCTACACCTTC. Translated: CASSQSRGEGYTF.

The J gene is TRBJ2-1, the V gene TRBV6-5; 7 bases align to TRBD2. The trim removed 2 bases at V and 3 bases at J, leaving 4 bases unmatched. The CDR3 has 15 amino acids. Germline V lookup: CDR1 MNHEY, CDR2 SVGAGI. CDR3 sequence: CASSYASGDYNEQFF. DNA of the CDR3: TGTGCCAGCAGTTACGCTAGCGGAGACTACAATGAGCAGTTCTTC.

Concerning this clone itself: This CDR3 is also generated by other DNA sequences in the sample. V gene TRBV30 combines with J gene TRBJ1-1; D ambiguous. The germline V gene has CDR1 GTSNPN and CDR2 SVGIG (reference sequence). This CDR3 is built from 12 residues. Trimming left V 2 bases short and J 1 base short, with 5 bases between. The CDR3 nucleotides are TGTGCCTGGAGTCCGGGGAACACTGAAGCTTTCTTT. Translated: CAWSPGNTEAFF.

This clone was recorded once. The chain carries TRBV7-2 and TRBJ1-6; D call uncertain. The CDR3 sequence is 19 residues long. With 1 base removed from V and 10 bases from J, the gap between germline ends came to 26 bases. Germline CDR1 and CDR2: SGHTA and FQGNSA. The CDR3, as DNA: TGTGCCAGCAGCTTAGATGTTGGAGGTTCCCGGGTCTCGCGGTCACCCCTCCACTTT. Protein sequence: CASSLDVGGSRVSRSPLHF.

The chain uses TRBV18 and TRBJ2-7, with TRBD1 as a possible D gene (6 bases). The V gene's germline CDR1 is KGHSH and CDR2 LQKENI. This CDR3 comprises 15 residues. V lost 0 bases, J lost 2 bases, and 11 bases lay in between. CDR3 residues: CASSPPQGDPYEQYF. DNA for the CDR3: TGTGCCAGCTCACCACCACAGGGCGACCCCTACGAGCAGTACTTC.

CDR3 sequence (DNA): TGTGCCAGTAGTATAGGGGGGGGGCAAGAGACCCAGTACTTC. Residues: CASSIGGGQETQYF. The chain links TRBV19 to TRBJ2-5; 7 bases align to TRBD2. From germline, CDR1 is LNHDA and CDR2 SQIVND (reference sequence). The J segment lost 2 bases and the V segment lost 1 base, leaving 1 base of the junction unmatched. CDR3 size: 14 residues. The full variable domain, in which reference TRBV19 and TRBJ2-5 provide the parts outside the CDR3, is DGGITQSPKYLFRKEGQNVTLSCEQNLNHDAMYWYRQDPGQGLRLIYYSQIVNDFQKGDIAEGYSVSREKKESFPLTVTSAQKNPTAFYLCASSIGGGQETQYFGPGTRLLVL.

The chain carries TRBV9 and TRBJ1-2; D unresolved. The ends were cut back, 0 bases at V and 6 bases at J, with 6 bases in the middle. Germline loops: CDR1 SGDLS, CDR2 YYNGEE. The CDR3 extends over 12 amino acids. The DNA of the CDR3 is TGTGCCAGCAGCGTAGCAGAGGATGGCTACACCTTC. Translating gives CASSVAEDGYTF.

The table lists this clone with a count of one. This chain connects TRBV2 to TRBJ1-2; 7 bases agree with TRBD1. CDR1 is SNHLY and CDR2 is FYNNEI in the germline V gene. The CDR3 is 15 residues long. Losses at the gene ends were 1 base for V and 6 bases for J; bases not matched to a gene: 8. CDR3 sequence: CASSEGVGGWDGYTF. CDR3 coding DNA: TGTGCCAGCAGTGAAGGGGTAGGGGGCTGGGATGGCTACACCTTC.

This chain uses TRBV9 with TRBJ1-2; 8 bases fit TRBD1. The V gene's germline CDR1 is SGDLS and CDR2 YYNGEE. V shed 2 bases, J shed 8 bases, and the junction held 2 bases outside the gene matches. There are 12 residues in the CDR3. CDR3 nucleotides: TGTGCCAGCAGCGTGACAGGGGCGGGCTACACCTTC. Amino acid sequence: CASSVTGAGYTF.

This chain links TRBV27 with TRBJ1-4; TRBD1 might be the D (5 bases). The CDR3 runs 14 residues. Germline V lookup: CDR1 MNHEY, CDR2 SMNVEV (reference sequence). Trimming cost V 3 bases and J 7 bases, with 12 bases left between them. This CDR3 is CASSLGQGSEKLFF. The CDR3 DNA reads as TGTGCCAGCAGTTTGGGGCAGGGTAGTGAAAAACTGTTTTTT.

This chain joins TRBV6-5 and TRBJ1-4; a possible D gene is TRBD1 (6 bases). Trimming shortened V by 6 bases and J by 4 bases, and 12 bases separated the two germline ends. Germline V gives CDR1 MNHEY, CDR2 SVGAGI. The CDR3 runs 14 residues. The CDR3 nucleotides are TGTGCCAGCAGCGAGACAGGCTTTAATGAAAAACTGTTTTTT. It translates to CASSETGFNEKLFF.

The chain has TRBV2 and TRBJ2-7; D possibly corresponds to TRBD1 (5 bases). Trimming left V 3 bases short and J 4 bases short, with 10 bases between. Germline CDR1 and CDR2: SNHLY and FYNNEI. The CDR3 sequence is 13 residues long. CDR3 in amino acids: CASSDMGRYEQYF. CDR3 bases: TGTGCCAGCAGTGATATGGGGCGTTACGAGCAGTACTTC.

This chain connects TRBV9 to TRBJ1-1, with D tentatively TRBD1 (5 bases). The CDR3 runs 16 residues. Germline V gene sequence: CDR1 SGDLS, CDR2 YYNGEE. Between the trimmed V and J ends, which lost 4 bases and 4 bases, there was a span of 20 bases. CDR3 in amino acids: CASSPRGATSGTEAFF. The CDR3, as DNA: TGTGCCAGCAGCCCCCGTGGGGCCACGTCAGGCACTGAAGCTTTCTTT.

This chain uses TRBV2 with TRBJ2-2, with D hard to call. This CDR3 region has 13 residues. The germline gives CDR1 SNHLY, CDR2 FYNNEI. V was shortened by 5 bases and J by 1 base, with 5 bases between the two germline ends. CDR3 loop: CASSSWNTGELFF. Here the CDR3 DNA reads TGTGCCAGCAGTTCCTGGAACACCGGGGAGCTGTTTTTT.

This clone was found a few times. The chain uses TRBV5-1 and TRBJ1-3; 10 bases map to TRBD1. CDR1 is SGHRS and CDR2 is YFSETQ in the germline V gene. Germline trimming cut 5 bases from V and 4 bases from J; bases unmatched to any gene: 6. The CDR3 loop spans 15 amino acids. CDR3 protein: CASRTDRGVGNTIYF. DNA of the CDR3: TGCGCCAGCAGAACGGACAGGGGGGTCGGAAACACCATATATTTT.